This T cell receptor beta chain derives from a study of cytomegalovirus exposure and HLA in healthy donors. Study-wide background: Later analysis reported that the 130 or so validation repertoires shared the platform of the roughly 680 first-cohort repertoires. Study results and limitations: Some TCR beta chains (more than 150 of them) were listed as cytomegalovirus-associated. Reported performance of the classifier showed diagnosis of cytomegalovirus status with high specificity and sensitivity.

Trimming pared 2 bases from V and 9 bases from J, leaving 17 bases between. The CDR3 is 15 amino acids. Germline assignment: CDR1 SGHVS and CDR2 FQNEAQ. As regards this clone: Its target is not known.

TCRdb's table, derived via immunoSEQ multiplex PCR, lists solely in-frame clones and lacks some. Found here are around 150,000 clones, approximately 84% of them singletons; the top ten hold 25% to 30%. The sample was PBMCs. The receptor comes from a man aged 25-45 years in good health and CMV-seropositive. J is TRBJ2-1 and V is TRBV7-8, with D perhaps TRBD2 (5 bases). CDR3 bases: TGTGCCAGCAGCTTACGCCCACTAGAGTCCGGTGAGCAGTTCTTC. It codes for CASSLRPLESGEQFF.